The sequence of this T cell receptor beta chain was determined in a study of T cells after yellow fever vaccination (dated by TCRdb to between 2018 and 2021). Looking at the study overall: The SMART-Seq v4 Ultra Low Input RNA kit was used to prepare libraries from fractions with low cell numbers. To follow T-cell clones before and after both primary and booster YFV17D yellow fever vaccination, bulk TCR alpha and beta repertoires underwent longitudinal sequencing. Two healthy male donors, one aged 18 to 30 and one aged 30 to 40 years, made up the cohort. Blood was drawn at multiple timepoints before and after primary and secondary immunization, with bulk PBMC replicates and cell subsets isolated.

The sample's treatment or condition, from its label and the paper: live attenuated yellow fever vaccine strain. At each blood-draw timepoint, two biological replicates of bulk PBMCs were obtained. PBMCs were isolated from peripheral blood using a standard Ficoll-Paque protocol. TriZol was used to extract RNA from bulk PBMCs, CD4 and CD8 fractions, and dextramer-positive and dextramer-negative fractions. Synthesis of TCR cDNA relied on 5'RACE template switching, a step that introduced a universal primer site along with unique molecular identifiers. cDNA synthesis was primed from both the TCR alpha and TCR beta constant segments. Library amplification used two PCR steps, and the second PCR step added sample barcodes and sequencing adapters. Sequencing of libraries was performed on Illumina HiSeq 2500 (2x100 bp) or NovaSeq (2x150 bp). Per the authors' processing: Reads were demultiplexed and collapsed into UMI consensus sequences with MIGEC, and V(D)J alignment was performed with MiXCR. Vaccine-responding clonotypes were identified with edgeR using replicate PBMC samples, with FDR below 0.01 and a log2 fold change above 5 up to day 15 being required. CD4 or CD8 identity was assigned to each bulk clonotype according to whether the clonotype was present at higher abundance in the sequenced CD4 repertoire or the sequenced CD8 repertoire. The public reads were reprocessed in TCRdb via fastp at Q25 and MiXCR, keeping in-frame beta chains. Every distinct CDR3 protein forms one entry, paired with its most common genes and DNA. The V and J calls were not made by the authors but by TCRdb's processing. This sample holds hundreds of thousands of distinct CDR3 sequences; roughly 13% were observed only once. The top ten clonotypes cover over 11% of the sample.

V is pared back by 3 bases and J by 4 bases, with 16 bases lying between the germline termini. The germline V gene sets CDR1 to SGHTA and CDR2 to FQGNSA. Spanning cysteine to phenylalanine, the CDR3 consists of 15 amino acids. Only the CDR3 portion is preserved as DNA: 45 bases, with reading frame beginning at the first base. Study-level results and caveats: Because the study included only two donors, the extent to which the findings can be generalized is limited. Most clones expanded after primary vaccination were re-detected after the booster (about 96% of CD4 and about 88% of CD8), suggesting broad memory maintenance. Computational filtering was needed because FACS-sorted repertoires could contain abundant contaminating clonotypes from the bulk population. The secondary T-cell response was weaker than the primary response but faster, peaking on day 5 instead of day 15. A small fraction of clonotypes appeared in both the CD4 and CD8 compartments, likely as a result of convergent recombination.

With respect to this clonotype: Its cognate antigen has yet to be identified. No base quality values were provided; no much bigger clone lies one nucleotide off.

The receptor's source is a man aged 30 to 39 who received the YFV17D yellow fever vaccine. The chain is encoded by TRBV7-2 joined to TRBJ2-7, with no reliable assignment of the D segment. Sequencing used PBMCs, obtained on the day of the yellow fever booster vaccination. The CDR3 here reads CASSFRRALGYEQYF. The DNA sequence is TGTGCCAGCAGCTTCAGAAGGGCCCTGGGATACGAGCAGTACTTC.